This T cell receptor (beta chain) was found in a study of T-cell reconstitution after alpha-beta-depleted transplantation in children. A library of TCRbeta sequences, prepared with unique molecular identifiers, was generated. TCRdb re-called the PCR reads through MiXCR, storing one row per CDR3 protein. The table records fewer than 550,000 distinct CDR3 sequences, 10% to 12% of them present only once. Germline-derived CDR1 and CDR2 are SGDLS and YYNGEE. The J segment lost 4 bases and the V segment lost 3 bases, leaving 8 bases of the junction unmatched. The CDR3 is 17 amino acids. Points from the study as a whole: T-cell numbers and diversity one year post-transplant derived largely from freshly generated T cells. From surviving recipient T cells and thymic progenitors came the high day-60 TCRbeta diversity observed in some patients. Several hundred rapidly expanded clones from non-depleted graft cells reportedly supplied alpha-beta T cells about two months post-transplant.

Only a few counts were recorded for this clonotype. Its antigen is still unknown. The genes are TRBV9 and TRBJ2-2; 11 bases are shared with TRBD2. The input for sequencing was PBMCs, mostly from graft donor cells, taken 180 days after TCRalphabeta/CD19-depleted stem cell transplant. This receptor was identified in a female patient younger than 10 who had a stem cell transplant for aplastic anemia, so the T cells may come from the graft donor. The CDR3 DNA follows: TGTGCCAGCAGCGCGACTAGCGGGATGACGGGCACCGGGGAGCTGTTTTTT. This codes for CASSATSGMTGTGELFF.